Below, 2 T cell receptor beta chains from the same sample are listed, as sequenced in a study of T cell repertoires in cytomegalovirus infection. TCRdb re-called the reads with MiXCR, one entry per CDR3 protein. The sample yields almost 550,000 distinct CDR3 sequences, about 15% seen once. Sequencing was performed on CD8+ T cells from PBMCs. Receptors were obtained from a human donor in good health (CMV status not recorded). Some clones in this sample may be carry-over from other donors' samples.

This clonotype has a count of ten or more. This chain connects TRBV6-1 to TRBJ2-7, with D perhaps matching TRBD2 (6 bases). CDR1 and CDR2 (germline): MNHNS, SASEGT. Trimming cost V 5 bases and J 3 bases, with 20 bases left between them. This CDR3 comprises 16 residues. CDR3 DNA sequence: TGTGCCAGCAGTCCCCCCGGGGGACGGAACCTCTACGAGCAGTACTTC. Amino acids: CASSPPGGRNLYEQYF.

The chain links TRBV19 to TRBJ2-3; D possibly uses TRBD1 or TRBD2 (5 bases each). The CDR3 covers 13 residues. With 6 bases removed from V and 2 bases from J, the gap between germline ends came to 9 bases. CDR1 is LNHDA and CDR2 is SQIVND in the germline V gene (reference sequence). The CDR3 DNA follows: TGTGCCAGTAGAAACGGGGCCACAGATACGCAGTATTTT. This translates into CASRNGATDTQYF.